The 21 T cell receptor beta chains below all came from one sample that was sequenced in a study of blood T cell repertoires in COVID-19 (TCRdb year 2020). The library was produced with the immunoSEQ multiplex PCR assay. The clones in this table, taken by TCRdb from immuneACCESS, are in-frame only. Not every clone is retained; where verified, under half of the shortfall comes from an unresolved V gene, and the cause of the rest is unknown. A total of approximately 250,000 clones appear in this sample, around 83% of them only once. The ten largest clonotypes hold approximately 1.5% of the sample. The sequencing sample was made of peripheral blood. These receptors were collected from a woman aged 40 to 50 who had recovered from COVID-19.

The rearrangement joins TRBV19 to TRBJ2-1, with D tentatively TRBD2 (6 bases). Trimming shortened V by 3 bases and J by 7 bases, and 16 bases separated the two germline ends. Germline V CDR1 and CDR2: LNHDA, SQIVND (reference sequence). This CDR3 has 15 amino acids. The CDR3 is CASSIVGGVRNEQFF. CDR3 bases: TGTGCCAGTAGTATTGTGGGGGGAGTGAGAAATGAGCAGTTCTTC.

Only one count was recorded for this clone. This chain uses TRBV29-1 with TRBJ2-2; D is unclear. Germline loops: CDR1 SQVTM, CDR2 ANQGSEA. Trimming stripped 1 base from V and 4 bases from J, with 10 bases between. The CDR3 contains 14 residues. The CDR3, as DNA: TGCAGCGTTGAAGCTAACTTTGCCACCGGGGAGCTGTTTTTT. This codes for CSVEANFATGELFF.

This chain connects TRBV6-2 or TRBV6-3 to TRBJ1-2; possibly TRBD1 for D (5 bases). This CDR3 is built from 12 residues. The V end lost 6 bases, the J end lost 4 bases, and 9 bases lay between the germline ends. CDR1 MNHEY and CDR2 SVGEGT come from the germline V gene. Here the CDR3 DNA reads TGTGCCAGCAGCCGACAGTCCTATGGCTACACCTTC. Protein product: CASSRQSYGYTF.

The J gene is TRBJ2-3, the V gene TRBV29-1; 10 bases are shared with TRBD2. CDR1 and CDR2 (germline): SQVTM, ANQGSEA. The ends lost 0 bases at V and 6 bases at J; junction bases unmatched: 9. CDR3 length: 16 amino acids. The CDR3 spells CSVEEIAGGLSDTQYF. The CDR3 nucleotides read TGCAGCGTTGAAGAAATAGCGGGGGGACTCTCGGATACGCAGTATTTT.

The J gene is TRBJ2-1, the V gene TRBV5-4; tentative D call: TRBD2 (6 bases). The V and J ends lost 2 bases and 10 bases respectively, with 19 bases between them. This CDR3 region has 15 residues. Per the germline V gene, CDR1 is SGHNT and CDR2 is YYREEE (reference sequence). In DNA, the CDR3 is TGTGCCAGCAGCTTTGGGTCGGGCGGGGCTAGGGAGCAGTTCTTC. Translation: CASSFGSGGAREQFF.

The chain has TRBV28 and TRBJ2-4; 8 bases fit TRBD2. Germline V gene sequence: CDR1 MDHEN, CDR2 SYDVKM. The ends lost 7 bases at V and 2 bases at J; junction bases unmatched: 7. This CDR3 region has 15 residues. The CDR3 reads CASTPGGATKNIQYF. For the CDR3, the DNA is TGTGCCAGCACTCCGGGGGGGGCGACCAAAAACATTCAGTACTTC.

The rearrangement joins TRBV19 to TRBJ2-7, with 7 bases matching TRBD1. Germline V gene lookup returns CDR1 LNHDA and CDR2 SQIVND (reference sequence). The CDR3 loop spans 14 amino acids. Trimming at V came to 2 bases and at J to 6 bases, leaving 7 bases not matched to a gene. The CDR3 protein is CASSITTQGVEQYF. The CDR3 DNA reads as TGTGCCAGTAGTATAACTACGCAGGGGGTCGAGCAGTACTTC.

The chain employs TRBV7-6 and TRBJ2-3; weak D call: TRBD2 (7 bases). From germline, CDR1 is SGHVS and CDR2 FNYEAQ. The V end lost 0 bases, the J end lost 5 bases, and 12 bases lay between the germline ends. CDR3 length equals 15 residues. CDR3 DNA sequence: TGTGCCAGCAGCTTAGCGGGGGGGCCAGGAGATACGCAGTATTTT. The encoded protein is CASSLAGGPGDTQYF.

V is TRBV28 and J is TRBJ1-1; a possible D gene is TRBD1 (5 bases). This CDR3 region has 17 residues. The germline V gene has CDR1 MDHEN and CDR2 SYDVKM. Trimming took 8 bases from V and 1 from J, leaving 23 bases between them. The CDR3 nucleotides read TGTGCCAGCTTCCCCGGGGGTTGGGGGTATTCGAACACTGAAGCTTTCTTT. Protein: CASFPGGWGYSNTEAFF.

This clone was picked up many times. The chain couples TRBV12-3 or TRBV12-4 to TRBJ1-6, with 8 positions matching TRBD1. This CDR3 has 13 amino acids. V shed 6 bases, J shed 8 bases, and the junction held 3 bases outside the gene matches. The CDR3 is CASRDREYSPLHF. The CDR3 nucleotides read TGTGCCAGCAGGGACAGGGAGTATTCACCCCTCCACTTT.

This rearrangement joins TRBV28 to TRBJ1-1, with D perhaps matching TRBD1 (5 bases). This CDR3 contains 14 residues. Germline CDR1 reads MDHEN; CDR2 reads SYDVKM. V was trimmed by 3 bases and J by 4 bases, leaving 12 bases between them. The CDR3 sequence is CASSFFGGGTEAFF. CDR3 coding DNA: TGTGCCAGCAGTTTTTTCGGGGGGGGCACTGAAGCTTTCTTT.

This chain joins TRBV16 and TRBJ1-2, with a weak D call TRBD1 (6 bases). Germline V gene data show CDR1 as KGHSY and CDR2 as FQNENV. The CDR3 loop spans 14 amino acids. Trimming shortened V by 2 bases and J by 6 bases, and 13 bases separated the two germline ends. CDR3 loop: CASSQTGGGDGYTF. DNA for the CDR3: TGTGCCAGCAGCCAAACGGGCGGGGGCGATGGCTACACCTTC.

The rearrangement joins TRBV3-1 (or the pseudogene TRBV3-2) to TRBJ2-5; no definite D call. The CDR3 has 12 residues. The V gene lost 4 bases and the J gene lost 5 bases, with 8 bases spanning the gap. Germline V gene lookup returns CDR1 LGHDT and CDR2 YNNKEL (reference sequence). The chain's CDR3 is CASSLPRETQYF. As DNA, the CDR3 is TGTGCCAGCAGCCTCCCCCGGGAGACCCAGTACTTC.

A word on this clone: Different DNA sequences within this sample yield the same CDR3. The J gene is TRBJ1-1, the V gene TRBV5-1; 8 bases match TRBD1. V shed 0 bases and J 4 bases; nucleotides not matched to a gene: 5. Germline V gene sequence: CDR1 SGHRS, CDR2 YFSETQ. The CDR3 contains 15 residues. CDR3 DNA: TGCGCCAGCAGCTTGGCCGGAACAGGGGGCACTGAAGCTTTCTTT. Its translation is CASSLAGTGGTEAFF.

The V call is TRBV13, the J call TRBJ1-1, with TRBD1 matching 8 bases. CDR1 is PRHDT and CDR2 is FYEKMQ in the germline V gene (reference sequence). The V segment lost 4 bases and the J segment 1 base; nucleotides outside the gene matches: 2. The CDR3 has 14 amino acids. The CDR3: CASSWGTGNTEAFF. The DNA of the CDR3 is TGTGCCAGCAGCTGGGGGACAGGGAACACTGAAGCTTTCTTT.

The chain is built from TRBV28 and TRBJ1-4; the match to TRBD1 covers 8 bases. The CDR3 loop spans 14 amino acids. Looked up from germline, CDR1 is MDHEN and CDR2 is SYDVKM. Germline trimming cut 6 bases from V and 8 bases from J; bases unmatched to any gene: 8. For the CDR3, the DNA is TGTGCCAGCAGAGGGACAGGTCCCAGCGAAAAACTGTTTTTT. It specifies CASRGTGPSEKLFF.

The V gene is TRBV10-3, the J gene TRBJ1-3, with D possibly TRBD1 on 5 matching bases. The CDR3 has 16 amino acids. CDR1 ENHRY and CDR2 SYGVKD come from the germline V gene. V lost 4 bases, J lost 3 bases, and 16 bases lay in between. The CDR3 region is CAISAYPQGGGNTIYF. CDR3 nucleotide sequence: TGTGCCATCAGTGCGTATCCCCAGGGAGGTGGAAACACCATATATTTT.

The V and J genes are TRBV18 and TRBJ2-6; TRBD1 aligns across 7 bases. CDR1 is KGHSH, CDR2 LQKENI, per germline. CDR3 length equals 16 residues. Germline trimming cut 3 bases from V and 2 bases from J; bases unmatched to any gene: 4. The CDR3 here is CASSPQDRAGANVLTF. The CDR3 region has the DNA TGTGCCAGCTCACCTCAAGACAGGGCTGGGGCCAACGTCCTGACTTTC.

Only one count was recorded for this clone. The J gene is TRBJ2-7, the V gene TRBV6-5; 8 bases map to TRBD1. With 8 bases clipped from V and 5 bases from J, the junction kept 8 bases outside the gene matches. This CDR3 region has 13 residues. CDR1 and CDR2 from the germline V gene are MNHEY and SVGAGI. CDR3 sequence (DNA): TGTGCCAGCGGACAGGGATTCGGGAACGAGCAGTACTTC. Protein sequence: CASGQGFGNEQYF.

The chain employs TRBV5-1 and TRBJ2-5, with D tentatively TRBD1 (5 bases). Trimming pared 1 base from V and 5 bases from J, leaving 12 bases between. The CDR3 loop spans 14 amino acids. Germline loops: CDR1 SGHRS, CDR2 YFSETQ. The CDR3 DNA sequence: TGCGCCAGCAGCTTGTCCGCAGGGCGCGAGACCCAGTACTTC. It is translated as CASSLSAGRETQYF. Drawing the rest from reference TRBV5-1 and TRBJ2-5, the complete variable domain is KAGVTQTPRYLIKTRGQQVTLSCSPISGHRSVSWYQQTPGQGLQFLFEYFSETQRNKGNFPGRFSGRQFSNSRSEMNVSTLELGDSALYLCASSLSAGRETQYFGPGTRLLVL.

CDR3 region: CASNSRYNEQFF. In DNA form, the CDR3 reads TGTGCCAGCAACTCACGCTACAATGAGCAGTTCTTC. V and J are TRBV7-2 and TRBJ2-1; D gene ambiguous. CDR1 is SGHTA and CDR2 is FQGNSA in the germline V gene. Trimming shortened V by 7 bases and J by 3 bases, and 7 bases separated the two germline ends. This CDR3 comprises 12 residues. The variable domain in full, with the rest retrieved from reference TRBV7-2 and TRBJ2-1, is GAGVSQSPSNKVTEKGKDVELRCDPISGHTALYWYRQSLGQGLEFLIYFQGNSAPDKSGLPSDRFSAERTGGSVSTLTIQRTQQEDSAVYLCASNSRYNEQFFGPGTRLTVL.